Detailed here is one T cell receptor (beta chain). Its antigen is not yet known. Base qualities are missing; no much larger clone stands one base away. CDR1 and CDR2 (LNHNV, YYDKDF) derive from the germline V gene (reference sequence). From cysteine to phenylalanine, the CDR3 is 15 amino acids long. Left in the record is the CDR3 DNA by itself, 45 bases read in frame from the first base. V ends up 2 bases short and J 1 base short, with an unmatched junction base count of 1. The sample comes from a study of cytomegalovirus exposure and HLA in healthy donors (dated by TCRdb to 2016 to 2017). Regarding the research as a whole: An earlier analysis of approximately 640 of the donors reported approximately 270 Gb of sequence data and 120 million or so unique TCR beta sequences from roughly 200 million T cells. An early release that covered several hundred HLA-typed donors contained approximately 300 gigabases of sequencing data and tens of millions of unique TCR sequences. Of the approximately 370 genotyped donors, more than 75% were placed in the genetic ancestry cluster associated with self-reported Caucasian donors. The study was designed to test whether signatures of past pathogen exposure could be identified by cataloging public T cell receptors. The study profiled the T cell repertoires of fewer than 850 subjects by immunosequencing and related them to cytomegalovirus serostatus. A separate validation cohort of more than 100 different subjects was used in addition to the approximately 700-subject first cohort. The study combined high-throughput TCR immunosequencing, statistical association of individual TCRs with disease status, and machine learning to predict cytomegalovirus infection status. A later analysis re-analyzed previously published TCR beta repertoires from 660 or so donors and added high-resolution HLA genotyping to study TCR occurrence patterns. Rather than using new phenotypic data, the later analysis identified candidate immune exposures from TCR beta sequences and from how often those sequences occurred across donors. An earlier analysis of approximately 580 of the donors used high-throughput TCR beta sequencing to judge whether each TCR beta V gene segment behaved as functional or pseudogenic. Donor age, sex, ethnicity and CMV serostatus were compiled together with the repertoire data. A later genetic analysis took genome-wide SNP genotypes for about 65% of the roughly 670 donors and used that subset as a discovery cohort. All discovery cohort repertoires had been generated using a single sequencing platform. Class I and class II HLA loci were covered by the typing at four-digit resolution. Typing coverage varied by locus: roughly 620-640 donors for A, B, C, DRB1 and DQB1; roughly 500 for DQA1; 606 for DPA1; 450 to 480 for DPB1. Four or five DR-DQ haplotypes were handled as single units for association and clustering because linkage in the cohort was strong. Among around 400 genotyped donors of the cohort, an average of approximately 200,000 unique TCR beta nucleotide sequences was sequenced per donor, of which 15% to 20% were non-productive. What the authors observed across the whole study: A later analysis reported that several top co-occurrence clusters appeared linked to parvovirus B19, influenza, CMV and Epstein-Barr virus. In vitro tests confirmed that a few of the cytomegalovirus-associated TCR beta chains recognize cytomegalovirus antigens. Roughly uniform sequencing depth across donors was assumed in presence/absence analyses, although this assumption may not hold. Most TCR sequences were observed very rarely across donors, whereas some public TCRs were present in many individuals. In a later analysis, HLA-associated TCR beta chains were found to be more clonally expanded and to have lower generation probabilities than equally common non-associated chains. This cohort had only TCR beta chains sequenced, and the lack of alpha or paired-chain data limited which features could be detected. The study gave a list of about 160 TCR beta chains associated with cytomegalovirus. A group of highly shared sequence variants was considered likely to be a technical artifact of the sequencing pipeline. In both the original and validation cohorts, the classifier was reported to diagnose cytomegalovirus status with high specificity and sensitivity. A later analysis found that TCR association rates varied across HLA loci, with DRB1 alleles showing the most associated TCRs and HLA-C alleles the fewest. Because some donors lacked HLA typing at each locus, the association tests relied only on the typed subset. An earlier analysis of some 560 of the donors showed that most TCR beta V segments appeared in productive rearrangements either about 87% or about 30% of the time, which broadly matched IMGT annotations. Because counts were too low, seventeen rarely observed V segments, including chromosome 9 orphons, were excluded from the earlier analysis of several hundred of the donors. A further reported finding was that TCR beta sequences accurately predicted the HLA-A and HLA-B alleles for most subjects in the first cohort. Linkage disequilibrium might explain the correlated functional status among segregating V segments, but an unknown experimental factor could not be excluded. When HLA alleles, especially DR and DQ, strongly co-occurred, attributing TCR associations to individual alleles was difficult. According to the authors, the approach could potentially be generalized to other disease states and immunological phenotypes. Compared with the 666-donor mean, donors in an Asian-associated ancestry cluster had fewer N-insertions in productive TCRs, according to a later genetic analysis. Immune exposure information for the cohort was limited to CMV serostatus. Some IMGT-functional V segments, including TRBV6-2 and TRBV6-3, could not be distinguished by the 87-base-pair reads and were therefore excluded. An association between a missense DCLRE1C variant and V-gene and J-gene trimming of TCR beta chains was found in a later genetic analysis and replicated in an independent cohort. In a later analysis, most CMV-associated TCR beta chains were found to appear HLA-restricted, with HLA associations seemingly driven largely by CMV exposure. Specific HLA alleles were associated with roughly 17,000 TCR beta sequences at a false discovery rate of 0.05 in a later analysis.

Library preparation used the immunoSEQ multiplex PCR assay. For the multiplex PCR, a mixture combining 60 forward primers for TCR Vbeta segments and 13 reverse primers for TCR Jbeta segments was used. The CDR3 region of rearranged TCR beta genes was amplified from genomic DNA by a multiplex PCR assay. On the Illumina HiSeq System, the amplified TCR beta libraries were sequenced as 87-base-pair reads. The authors' analysis ran thus. A later analysis counted 65 million to 90 million unique TCR beta chains across the 690 or so repertoires, and 9.5 million to 11 million of these chains were shared by at least two donors. Raw reads were error-corrected and collapsed into unique sequences by a nearest-neighbor algorithm in which closely related sequences were merged to remove PCR and sequencing errors. To assign V, D and J gene segments, CDR3 sequences were aligned to IMGT reference sequences. For a sequence to be retained, at least a six-nucleotide match to both a V gene segment and a J gene segment was required. A rearrangement was called productive if the CDR3 had no stop codons and remained in frame with V and J, and every other rearrangement was called non-productive. Following IMGT convention, CDR3 was defined as the stretch from the second conserved V-encoded cysteine to the conserved J-encoded phenylalanine. The earlier analysis of about 560 of the donors excluded any sequence lacking an unambiguous match to a single V gene segment. An earlier analysis of approximately 590 of the donors classified V segments as functional when productive rearrangements were above 56.7% and as segregating when the standard deviation between donors was above 5%. A statistical classification framework was built for diagnosing cytomegalovirus status from the catalog of TCR beta chain sequences. In a later analysis, V and J genes were assigned by comparing TCR nucleotide sequences against IMGT/GENE-DB human TR gene sequences. Using the TCRdist pipeline, a later analysis assigned CDR3 sequences along with most-parsimonious VDJ recombination scenarios. A later analysis defined each TCR beta chain by its CDR3 amino acid sequence plus V-gene family, and excluded reads lacking a unique V-gene family. In a later analysis, fewer than 600 highly shared, low-generation-probability nucleotide sequences were removed to address suspected cross-contamination and a sequencing artifact. For each public chain, a later analysis derived a clonal expansion index from normalized ranks of inferred template counts within each repertoire. Generation probabilities in a later analysis came from a VDJ recombination model fitted to out-of-frame rearrangements, and those results were checked against IGoR. Hypergeometric tests were used in a later analysis to score TCR-TCR, TCR-HLA and TCR-CMV co-occurrence, with a repertoire-size bias correction applied to the TCR pairs. In a later analysis, false discovery rates were estimated by permuting HLA or CMV assignments 20 times. In a later analysis, co-occurring TCRs were grouped using DBSCAN, with TCRdist sequence similarity added in when clustering inside HLA-allele-positive subsets. Repertoires with fewer than 30,000 or more than 120,000 public chains were left out of co-occurrence clustering, as were five repertoires with anomalous nucleotide sharing. Here the immuneACCESS table is served through TCRdb, limited to in-frame sequences with V and J called. Missing clones are a known gap in these copies; in checked studies unresolved V genes cover under half, and the rest lacks a known reason. V, J and clone size derive from that table, while D and trimming were established from the DNA sequence. This sample gives about 80,000 clones in total; over 60% of them show up just once. The ten top clones hold roughly 4.5% of the sample.

In total, just over 650 healthy bone marrow donors made up the cohort. At the time of sampling, every cohort member was nominally healthy, though immune exposures that went unrecorded were likely present. The donor was CMV seropositive and belonged to the group of 250 to 350 seropositive cohort members. Every donor gave a peripheral blood sample, and the peripheral blood mononuclear cells from that sample were used for TCR beta sequencing. The Qiagen DNeasy Blood Extraction Kit was used to extract genomic DNA from the blood cell samples. The material sequenced was PBMCs. This TCR was recovered from a male donor in good health and CMV-seropositive. The rearrangement combines TRBV15 with TRBJ2-2; 7 middle bases align to TRBD2. The base sequence is TGTGCCACCAGCAGACAGCGGGAGAACACCGGGGAGCTGTTTTTT. The resulting protein is CATSRQRENTGELFF. Where the CDR3 stops, the reference TRBV15 and TRBJ2-2 genes take over; the full variable domain is DAMVIQNPRYQVTQFGKPVTLSCSQTLNHNVMYWYQQKSSQAPKLLFHYYDKDFNNEADTPDNFQSRRPNTSFCFLDIRSPGLGDTAMYLCATSRQRENTGELFFGEGSRLTVL.